These T cell receptor beta chains were read from a single sample in a study of T cell repertoires in ileal Crohn's disease. TCRdb's table, derived via immunoSEQ multiplex PCR, lists solely in-frame clones and lacks some. The sample consists of 3,500 to 4,500 clones, 72% of them appearing once. The sample was ileal tissue. Receptor source: an adult with Crohn's disease. CDR3s include the opening cysteine and the closing phenylalanine or tryptophan. The D gene is left open where the match is weak.

CDR3aa	d_gene	v_gene	j_gene
CASSLGLEETQYF	TRBD2	TRBV5-1	TRBJ2-5
CSVREGGAAFF	.	TRBV29-1	TRBJ1-1
CASSERGGELFF	.	TRBV7-7	TRBJ2-2
CASSFQFRVDNEQFF	.	TRBV6-5	TRBJ2-1
CASSQDRGAIYEQYF	.	TRBV4-3	TRBJ2-7
CAWTRGSSGSTDTQYF	TRBD1	TRBV30	TRBJ2-3
CASSWGSGEQYF	.	TRBV5-8	TRBJ2-7
CASRLNRDEQYF	.	TRBV4-2	TRBJ2-7
CAWARQVVFTF	.	TRBV30	TRBJ1-2
CASSQGGGVETQYF	.	TRBV4-1	TRBJ2-5
CASSVDPDRGIFGVYGYTF	TRBD1	TRBV9	TRBJ1-2
CASSLGTGEVGEQYF	TRBD1	TRBV18	TRBJ2-7
CASSSPGDLNTEAFF	.	TRBV5-6	TRBJ1-1
CASSVEQYQPQHF	.	TRBV6-4	TRBJ1-5
CASSLVGGSEAFF	.	TRBV11-3	TRBJ1-1
CASSLYGTGPYGYTF	TRBD1	TRBV7-3	TRBJ1-2
CAWSRVVDTIYF	.	TRBV30	TRBJ1-3
CASSVGGSFSDTQYF	TRBD1	TRBV13	TRBJ2-3
CASYRAQNTEAFF	.	TRBV5-1	TRBJ1-1
CASNGQMNTEAFF	.	TRBV11-3	TRBJ1-1
CASSLDRVRTEAFF	TRBD1	TRBV5-1	TRBJ1-1
CASSPKGGQVAYEQYF	.	TRBV11-3	TRBJ2-7
CASSRTLGAYGYTF	.	TRBV6-6	TRBJ1-2
CASSLVLIQSADTQYF	.	TRBV11-3	TRBJ2-3
CATVKGQGNAEAFF	TRBD1	TRBV6-5	TRBJ1-1
CASSPAQGVTYQPQHF	TRBD1	TRBV10-1	TRBJ1-5
CASRDREAGELFF	TRBD1	TRBV19	TRBJ2-2
CASSYSRSYGYTF	.	TRBV6-5	TRBJ1-2
CASSTHKGGSPTEAFF	.	TRBV6-6	TRBJ1-1
CASSPGQAGGYTF	TRBD1	TRBV18	TRBJ1-2
CASSLGRGEGNTEAFF	.	TRBV5-1	TRBJ1-1
CATSTSGGGSETQYF	TRBD1	TRBV15	TRBJ2-5
CASSPIAGGPGELFF	TRBD2	TRBV9	TRBJ2-2
CASSFSEGTEAFF	.	TRBV18	TRBJ1-1
CASSVAGSNNSPLHF	.	TRBV9	TRBJ1-6
CASSLGTVMGNQPQHF	TRBD1	TRBV5-1	TRBJ1-5
CASSFGPTGFNTEAFF	TRBD1	TRBV5-1	TRBJ1-1
CASSLDRDTEAFF	TRBD1	TRBV7-7	TRBJ1-1
CATAQAGTDTQYF	.	TRBV2	TRBJ2-3
CASSLYPTDYNEQFF	.	TRBV5-4	TRBJ2-1
CASSQESSGGGYNEQFF	TRBD2	TRBV4-2	TRBJ2-1